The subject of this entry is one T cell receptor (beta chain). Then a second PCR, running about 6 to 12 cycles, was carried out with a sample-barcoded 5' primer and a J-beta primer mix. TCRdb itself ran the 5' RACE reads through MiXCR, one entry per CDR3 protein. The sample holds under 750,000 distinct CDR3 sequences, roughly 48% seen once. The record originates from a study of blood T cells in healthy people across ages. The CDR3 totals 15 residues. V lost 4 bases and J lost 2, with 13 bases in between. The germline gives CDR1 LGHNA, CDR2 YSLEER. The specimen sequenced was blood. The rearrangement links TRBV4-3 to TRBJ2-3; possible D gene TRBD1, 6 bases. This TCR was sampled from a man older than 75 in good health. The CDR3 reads CASSLQGQITDTQYF. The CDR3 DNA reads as TGCGCCAGCAGCCTGCAGGGGCAGATCACAGATACGCAGTATTTT.